This T cell receptor beta chain was obtained from a study of neurological immune-mediated disorders. The study, taken as a whole, reports: The absence of any CDR3 amino acid sequence shared by expanded clones across subjects suggests that repertoires were private in all groups. Multiple sclerosis patients had less TCR clonal expansion than even healthy controls, unlike HTLV-1-associated myelopathy.

Ten or more counts support this clonotype. Antigen: not known. The authors made cDNA by 5'RACE with 10-nucleotide random UMIs. A single record per CDR3 protein comes from TCRdb applying MiXCR to the 5' RACE reads. The table shows approximately 70,000 distinct CDR3 sequences, with around 3.9% occurring only once. The J segment lost 5 bases and the V segment lost 1 base, leaving 5 bases of the junction unmatched. This CDR3 is 15 amino acids long. CDR1 and CDR2 (germline): SGHRS, YFSETQ. This TCR derives from a man aged 25-45 years with multiple sclerosis. The chain employs TRBV5-1 and TRBJ2-2; 7 bases are a match to TRBD2. The sample comprised PBMCs. In nucleotides, the CDR3 is TGCGCCAGCAGCTTGTCCAGCGGGGCAACCGGGGAGCTGTTTTTT. It encodes CASSLSSGATGELFF.